The 21 T cell receptor beta chains presented below share a single source sample, sequenced in a study of shared clonotypes between healthy human individuals. Assay: immunoSEQ multiplex PCR; the TCRdb copy retains only in-frame clones and omits some. The sample lists 200,000 to 250,000 clones, about 69% seen once, with around 10% in the top ten. Sequencing was done on a sample of memory CD4+ T cells sorted from blood. Subset specified: CD45RA-negative fraction. These receptors were taken from a man aged 30 to 39 in good health.

The V call is TRBV18, the J call TRBJ2-7; 8 nucleotides match TRBD1. This CDR3 region has 14 residues. CDR1 and CDR2 from the germline V gene are KGHSH and LQKENI. With V trimmed by 6 bases and J by 5 bases, 9 bases remained unmatched. CDR3 coding DNA: TGTGCCAGCTCTAGGGACCCAGGGGGCGACGAGCAGTACTTC. Its translation is CASSRDPGGDEQYF.

This chain links TRBV28 with TRBJ1-5; no definite D call. Germline CDR1 MDHEN, CDR2 SYDVKM. V lost 2 bases to trimming and J lost 12 bases, with 8 bases between them. The CDR3 has 11 amino acids. The CDR3 here is CASSLAGVQHF. DNA for the CDR3: TGTGCCAGCAGTTTAGCGGGAGTCCAGCATTTT.

There are a few counts of this clone. The V and J genes are TRBV5-3 and TRBJ2-3, with D tentatively TRBD1 (6 bases). TRBV5-3 is noted as an ORF with a role that remains uncertain. CDR3 length: 14 amino acids. CDR3 protein: CPSEAGASTDTQYF. CDR3 coding DNA: TGTCCCTCGGAGGCAGGGGCGTCCACAGATACGCAGTATTTT.

V and J are TRBV9 and TRBJ2-5; a possible D gene is TRBD1 (6 bases). The CDR3 is 13 residues long. CDR1 SGDLS and CDR2 YYNGEE come from the germline V gene. V was shortened by 4 bases and J by 1 base, with 8 bases between the two germline ends. Written as DNA, the CDR3 is TGTGCCAGCAGCACAGGGCCCCAAGAGACCCAGTACTTC. Translated, it gives CASSTGPQETQYF.

The V and J genes are TRBV27 and TRBJ2-1, with 16 bases fitting TRBD2. The V gene's germline CDR1 is MNHEY and CDR2 SMNVEV (reference sequence). V shed 2 bases, J shed 9 bases, and the junction held 7 bases outside the gene matches. The CDR3 sequence is 17 residues long. The CDR3 sequence is CASSLKGGLAGGVEQFF. DNA of the CDR3: TGTGCCAGCAGTTTAAAGGGGGGACTAGCGGGAGGGGTTGAGCAGTTCTTC.

As to this clone: A read error may produce the germline difference seen at one junction end. The chain's CDR3 is CAISTGQGANF. As DNA, the CDR3 is TGTGCCATCAGTACCGGACAGGGGGCGAACTTC. This sequence joins TRBV10-3 and TRBJ2-7; 11 bases map to TRBD1. The CDR3 runs to 11 residues. Per the germline V gene, CDR1 is ENHRY and CDR2 is SYGVKD.

The V and J genes are TRBV29-1 and TRBJ2-3, with a possible D match to TRBD1 (5 bases). The CDR3 consists of 12 residues. Germline CDR1 is SQVTM and CDR2 is ANQGSEA. V gave up 6 bases and J gave up 4 bases, with 11 bases separating them. CDR3 in DNA: TGCAGCGTCCATAAAGGGGCAGATACGCAGTATTTT. This translates into CSVHKGADTQYF.

V is TRBV5-5 and J is TRBJ2-5; D perhaps matches TRBD2 (6 bases). Trimming took off 1 base at V and 1 base at J, with 11 bases between the two ends. The germline V gene encodes CDR1 SGHKS and CDR2 YYEKEE (reference sequence). The CDR3 extends over 15 amino acids. CDR3 residues: CASSLSGARQETQYF. CDR3 coding DNA: TGTGCCAGCAGCTTGTCGGGAGCCCGCCAAGAGACCCAGTACTTC.

The chain combines TRBV9 with TRBJ1-1; D gene uncertain. There are 14 residues in the CDR3. CDR1 and CDR2 from the germline V gene are SGDLS and YYNGEE. V was shortened by 3 bases and J by 5 bases, with 14 bases between the two germline ends. CDR3 amino acids: CASSALNGETEAFF. As DNA, the CDR3 is TGTGCCAGCAGCGCCCTGAATGGGGAGACTGAAGCTTTCTTT.

The rearrangement uses TRBV6-1 and TRBJ2-2; a weak D match, TRBD2 (5 bases). The CDR3 extends over 14 amino acids. Germline CDR1 MNHNS, CDR2 SASEGT. Trimming shortened V by 6 bases and J by 4 bases, and 12 bases separated the two germline ends. CDR3 in DNA: TGTGCCAGCAGGATAGCGCGCGGCACCGGGGAGCTGTTTTTT. It translates to CASRIARGTGELFF.

A few counts support this clone. The chain carries TRBV7-6 and TRBJ2-7; 9 bases line up with TRBD2. CDR1 and CDR2 from the germline V gene are SGHVS and FNYEAQ. The trim removed 6 bases at V and 1 base at J, leaving 13 bases unmatched. This CDR3 region has 17 residues. The CDR3 coding sequence is TGTGCCAGCAGTCCTAATTATCCTAGCGGGATTTCCTACGAGCAGTACTTC. Translating it yields CASSPNYPSGISYEQYF. Full variable domain (rest looked up from reference TRBV7-6 and TRBJ2-7): GAGVSQSPRYKVTKRGQDVALRCDPISGHVSLYWYRQALGQGPEFLTYFNYEAQQDKSGLPNDRFSAERPEGSISTLTIQRTEQRDSAMYRCASSPNYPSGISYEQYFGPGTRLTVT.

This clone has just a few counts. The genes are TRBV6-1 and TRBJ1-3; D not certain. Trimming left V 0 bases short and J 5 bases short, with 8 bases between. The length of the CDR3 is 14 residues. Germline lookup yields CDR1 MNHNS and CDR2 SASEGT. Here the CDR3 DNA reads TGTGCCAGCAGTGAAGCTTCAAGGAGAAACACCATATATTTT. Translated: CASSEASRRNTIYF.

The gene calls are TRBV7-3 and TRBJ2-7; 7 bases line up with TRBD1. The germline gives CDR1 SGHTA, CDR2 FQGTGA. The trim removed 6 bases at V and 5 bases at J, leaving 7 bases unmatched. The CDR3 is made up of 13 amino acids. CDR3 protein: CASSQTGFHEQYF. The CDR3 nucleotides read TGTGCCAGCAGTCAGACAGGGTTCCACGAGCAGTACTTC.

V is TRBV12-5 and J is TRBJ1-1, with unresolved D. Germline V gene lookup returns CDR1 LGHNT and CDR2 FRNRAP. The CDR3 covers 13 residues. V was shortened by 1 base and J by 0 bases, with 3 bases between the two germline ends. In DNA form, the CDR3 reads TGTGCTAGTGGTTTGGAGGTGAACACTGAAGCTTTCTTT. It specifies CASGLEVNTEAFF.

Turning to this clone: Other nucleotide sequences from this sample produce the same CDR3. CDR3 bases: TGTGCCAGCAGTTTAGGAAACACCATATATTTT. Protein product: CASSLGNTIYF. The gene calls are TRBV28 and TRBJ1-3; no definite D call. The germline V gene has CDR1 MDHEN and CDR2 SYDVKM. V was pared by 2 bases and J by 4 bases, with 0 bases between. This CDR3 has 11 residues.

This clone was seen only a few times. The J gene is TRBJ2-1, the V gene TRBV6-4; unclear D gene. The CDR3 length is 14 residues. V was trimmed by 0 bases and J by 14 bases, leaving 17 bases between them. CDR1 is MRHNA, CDR2 SNTAGT, per germline. CDR3 in DNA: TGTGCCAGCAGTGACTCGAACTTTCCCGAGCAGAAGTTCTTC. Amino acid sequence: CASSDSNFPEQKFF.

The CDR3 coding sequence is TGTGCCAGCAGCTTATCACAGGGCGGCTATGGCTACACCTTC. This codes for CASSLSQGGYGYTF. The chain links TRBV7-2 to TRBJ1-2, with D maybe TRBD1 (6 bases). CDR1 is SGHTA and CDR2 is FQGNSA in the germline V gene. V was trimmed by 2 bases and J by 4 bases, leaving 11 bases between them. The CDR3 is 14 amino acids.

This rearrangement joins TRBV5-1 to TRBJ2-6; 9 nucleotides align to TRBD1. This CDR3 spans 15 amino acids. The ends lost 7 bases at V and 0 bases at J; junction bases unmatched: 2. CDR1 and CDR2 from the germline V gene are SGHRS and YFSETQ. The DNA of the CDR3 is TGCGCCAGCGGGACAGGGAACTCTGGGGCCAACGTCCTGACTTTC. This translates into CASGTGNSGANVLTF. Complete variable domain (other parts from reference TRBV5-1 and TRBJ2-6): KAGVTQTPRYLIKTRGQQVTLSCSPISGHRSVSWYQQTPGQGLQFLFEYFSETQRNKGNFPGRFSGRQFSNSRSEMNVSTLELGDSALYLCASGTGNSGANVLTFGAGSRLTVL.

The genes are TRBV4-3 and TRBJ2-7; no clear D. There are 14 residues in the CDR3. Trimming cost V 4 bases and J 0 bases, with 10 bases left between them. Germline assignment: CDR1 LGHNA and CDR2 YSLEER. CDR3 in amino acids: CASSPTQSSYEQYF. CDR3 bases: TGCGCCAGCAGCCCGACGCAAAGCTCCTACGAGCAGTACTTC.

In this sample, this clone turned up a few times. The chain employs TRBV2 and TRBJ1-5, with D perhaps TRBD1 (5 bases). CDR1 and CDR2 from the germline V gene are SNHLY and FYNNEI. The length of the CDR3 is 15 residues. Trimming pared 4 bases from V and 5 bases from J, leaving 15 bases between. CDR3 sequence: CASSGDSHQDQPQHF. CDR3 in DNA: TGTGCCAGCAGTGGAGACAGTCACCAAGATCAGCCCCAGCATTTT.

The rearrangement joins TRBV2 to TRBJ2-6; 9 bases are a match to TRBD1. V lost 6 bases, J lost 0 bases, and 6 bases stayed unmatched. There are 17 residues in the CDR3. Germline V lookup: CDR1 SNHLY, CDR2 FYNNEI. The CDR3 protein is CASRPGTGRSGANVLTF. The CDR3 DNA reads TGTGCCAGCAGGCCCGGGACAGGGCGCTCTGGGGCCAACGTCCTGACTTTC. Together with reference TRBV2 and TRBJ2-6, the CDR3 gives the full variable domain: EPEVTQTPSHQVTQMGQEVILRCVPISNHLYFYWYRQILGQKVEFLVSFYNNEISEKSEIFDDQFSVERPDGSNFTLKIRSTKLEDSAMYFCASRPGTGRSGANVLTFGAGSRLTVL.